This T cell receptor (beta chain) originates from a study of Graves' ophthalmopathy and Graves' hyperthyroidism. This clonotype was seen repeatedly, ten times or more. The CDR3 runs 12 residues. CDR1 and CDR2 from the germline V gene are DFQATT and SNEGSKA (reference sequence). Trimming took off 4 bases at V and 1 base at J, with 7 bases between the two ends. The study amplified TCR beta CDR3 regions using RNA transcripts. The first-round RT-PCR employed HTBI primers together with the Qiagen OneStep RT-PCR kit. A multiplex PCR was then performed as the second round. TCRdb re-called the multiplex PCR reads through MiXCR, storing one row per CDR3 protein. The table includes about 170,000 distinct CDR3 sequences, over 35% detected once.

Sequencing used peripheral blood. This receptor was identified in a woman in her forties with Graves' ophthalmopathy. V and J are TRBV20-1 and TRBJ1-1, with no clear D. CDR3 sequence reads: CSANDGNTEAFF. CDR3 nucleotides: TGCAGTGCTAACGACGGGAACACTGAAGCTTTCTTT.